The 10 T cell receptor beta chains in this list originate from one sample, sequenced in a study of shared clonotypes between healthy human individuals. Data came from immunoSEQ multiplex PCR; TCRdb stores just in-frame clones and leaves some out. The repertoire includes some 1 million clones, roughly 80% of them detected once, and roughly 1.4% sits in the top ten. The material sequenced was memory CD4+ T cells sorted from blood. Specified subset: CD45RA-negative fraction. These receptors all stem from a man between 18 and 29 years old in good health.

This chain joins TRBV6-1 and TRBJ2-7; a possible D gene is TRBD2 (6 bases). This CDR3 is built from 13 residues. From germline, CDR1 is MNHNS and CDR2 SASEGT. The V end was cut by 3 bases, the J end by 7 bases, with 13 bases between. The CDR3 sequence is CASSDWGVQEQYF. Written as DNA, the CDR3 is TGTGCCAGCAGTGATTGGGGGGTACAGGAGCAGTACTTC.

The chain combines TRBV29-1 with TRBJ2-5, with D possibly TRBD1 on 6 matching bases. CDR3 length equals 12 residues. Trimming left V 5 bases short and J 7 bases short, with 14 bases between. The germline V gene has CDR1 SQVTM and CDR2 ANQGSEA. CDR3 in DNA: TGCAGCGTTCATAACAGGGTCGGGACCCAGTACTTC. It encodes CSVHNRVGTQYF.

In the case of this clone: Distinct nucleotide sequences in the sample also encode this CDR3. The chain's CDR3 is CASSSAGETQYF. In DNA form, the CDR3 reads TGCGCCAGCAGCTCAGCGGGAGAGACCCAGTACTTC. This rearrangement joins TRBV5-1 to TRBJ2-5; possible D gene TRBD2, 6 bases. The ends were cut back, 3 bases at V and 4 bases at J, with 7 bases in the middle. Germline V gene sequence: CDR1 SGHRS, CDR2 YFSETQ. The CDR3 totals 12 residues.

This clone appeared once. CDR3: CASSEVLGWSGLGDTQYF. The CDR3 DNA follows: TGTGCCAGCAGTGAAGTATTGGGCTGGAGCGGTTTGGGAGATACGCAGTATTTT. The V and J genes are TRBV6-1 and TRBJ2-3; D possibly corresponds to TRBD2 (5 bases). This CDR3 is built from 18 residues. CDR1 and CDR2 (germline): MNHNS, SASEGT. The germline V and J ends were trimmed by 1 base and 5 bases, with 22 bases remaining between them.

J is TRBJ1-2 and V is TRBV30; D possibly corresponds to TRBD1 (5 bases). Germline V lookup: CDR1 GTSNPN, CDR2 SVGIG (reference sequence). V lost 2 bases, J lost 3 bases, and 10 bases lay in between. CDR3 length: 13 amino acids. The CDR3 bases are TGTGCCTGGAGTAAAGGGACGGACTATGGCTACACCTTC. Translation gives CAWSKGTDYGYTF.

The V and J genes are TRBV5-1 and TRBJ1-6; D is unresolved. The CDR3 totals 15 residues. V was pared by 3 bases and J by 5 bases, with 12 bases between. CDR1 and CDR2 (germline): SGHRS, YFSETQ. The CDR3 DNA reads TGCGCCAGCAGCTCCCAAGGGTTTAATAATTCACCCCTCCACTTT. Its translation: CASSSQGFNNSPLHF.

The chain has TRBV4-2 and TRBJ1-6; 7 bases match TRBD1. V shed 10 bases, J shed 7 bases, and the junction held 7 bases outside the gene matches. The CDR3 extends over 13 amino acids. Per the germline V gene, CDR1 is LGHNA and CDR2 is YNFKEQ. CDR3 nucleotides: TGTGCCACCCAGGGACAGCTGAATTCACCCCTCCACTTT. Encoded protein: CATQGQLNSPLHF.

This chain joins TRBV10-3 and TRBJ2-3; TRBD2 agrees at 7 bases. After removal of 10 bases from V and 2 bases from J, the junction contained 9 bases not matched to a gene. Germline V gene data show CDR1 as ENHRY and CDR2 as SYGVKD. The CDR3 spans 14 residues. CDR3 protein: CATQAGGNTDTQYF. In nucleotides, the CDR3 is TGTGCCACCCAGGCCGGGGGGAACACAGATACGCAGTATTTT.

A few counts support this clone. This chain connects TRBV5-1 to TRBJ2-3; the D is unclear. V dropped 4 bases and J dropped 5 bases, with 11 bases sitting between them. Per the germline V gene, CDR1 is SGHRS and CDR2 is YFSETQ. This CDR3 comprises 13 residues. CDR3 sequence reads: CASSLNDGDTQYF. CDR3 nucleotides: TGCGCCAGCAGCCTAAACGATGGAGATACGCAGTATTTT.

The chain combines TRBV28 with TRBJ1-2; D gene unclear. From germline, CDR1 is MDHEN and CDR2 SYDVKM. Trimming removed 4 bases at V and 8 bases at J, with 14 bases between. The CDR3 is made up of 13 amino acids. CDR3 protein: CASSSRGREGYTF. The CDR3, as DNA: TGTGCCAGCAGTTCCCGGGGTCGGGAGGGCTACACCTTC.